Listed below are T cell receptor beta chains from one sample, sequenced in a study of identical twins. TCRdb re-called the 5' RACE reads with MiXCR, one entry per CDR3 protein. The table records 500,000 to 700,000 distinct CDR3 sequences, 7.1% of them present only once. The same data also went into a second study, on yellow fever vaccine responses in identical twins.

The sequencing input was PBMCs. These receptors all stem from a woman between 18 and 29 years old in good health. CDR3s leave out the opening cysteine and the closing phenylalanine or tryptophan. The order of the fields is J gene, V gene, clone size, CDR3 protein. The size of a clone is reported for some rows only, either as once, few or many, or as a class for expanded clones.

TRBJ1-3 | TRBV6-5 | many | ASSYSAINSGNTIY
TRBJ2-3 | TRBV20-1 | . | SARDIPELDTQY
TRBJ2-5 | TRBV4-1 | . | ASSQDFGGPETQY
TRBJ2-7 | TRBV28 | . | ASSKSPTYEQY
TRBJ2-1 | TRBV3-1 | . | ASSQEGEQF
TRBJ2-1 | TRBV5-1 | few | ASSKRTSGDEQF
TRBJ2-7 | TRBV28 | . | ASSSPGQAYYEQY
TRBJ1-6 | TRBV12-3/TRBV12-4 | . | ASSPQLGAPLH
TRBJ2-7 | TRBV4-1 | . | ASSLSGTGEGEQY
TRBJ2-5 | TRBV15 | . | ATSRVFGVSETQY
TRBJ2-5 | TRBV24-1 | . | ATAGGTETQY
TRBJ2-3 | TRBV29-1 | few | SVEGGLAQNTQY
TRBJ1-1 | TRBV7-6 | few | ASSLELYSYTEAF
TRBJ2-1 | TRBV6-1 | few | ASDKGRGHSYNEQF
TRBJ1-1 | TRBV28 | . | ASSGIQEAF
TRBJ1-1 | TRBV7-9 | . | ASSLAGRANTEAF
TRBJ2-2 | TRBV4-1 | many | ASSQSPGGPTRGELF
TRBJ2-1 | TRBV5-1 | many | ASSLGGAEYDEQF
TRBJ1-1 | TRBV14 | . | ASSHPGLKNTEAF
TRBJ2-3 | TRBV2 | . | ASTDRYTDTQY
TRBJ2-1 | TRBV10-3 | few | AIRAGTSGTNNEQF
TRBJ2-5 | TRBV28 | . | ASSPAPGVWETQY
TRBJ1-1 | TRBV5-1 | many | ASSSGFGGTEAF
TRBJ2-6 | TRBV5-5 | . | ASSRQNPSGANVLT
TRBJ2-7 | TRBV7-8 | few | ASRPNRASYEQY
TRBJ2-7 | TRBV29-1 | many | SVDGLADHISYEQY
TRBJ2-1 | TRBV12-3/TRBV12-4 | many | ASSPIAGTAYNEQF
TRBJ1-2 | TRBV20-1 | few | SASYFPGDYYGYT
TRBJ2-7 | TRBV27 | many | ASSFGSLREQY
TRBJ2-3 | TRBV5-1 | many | ASSTGQGATDTQY
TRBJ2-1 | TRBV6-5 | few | ASSYDRTGGDEQF
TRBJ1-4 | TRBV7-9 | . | ASTLGDEKLF
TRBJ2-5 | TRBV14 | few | ASSQDVGGFGETQY
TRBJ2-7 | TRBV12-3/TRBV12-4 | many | ASSLLVFEQY
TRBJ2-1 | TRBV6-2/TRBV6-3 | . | ASRAGASGMNEQF
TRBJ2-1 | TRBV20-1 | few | SAPIRAGGLPDEQF
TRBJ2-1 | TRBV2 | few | ASSDLRDTNEQF
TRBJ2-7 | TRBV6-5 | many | ASSYGGSGSYEQY
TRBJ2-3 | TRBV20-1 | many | SASSGGGTDTQY
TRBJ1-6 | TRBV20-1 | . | SAREQQGWNSPLH
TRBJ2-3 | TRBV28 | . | ASSLLPGPAADTQY
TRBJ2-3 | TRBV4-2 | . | ASSQAGGGDTQY
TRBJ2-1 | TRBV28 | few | ASSQHETGNNEQF
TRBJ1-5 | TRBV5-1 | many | ASSADRDQPQH
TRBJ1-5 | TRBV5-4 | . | ASSGTRARNNQPQH
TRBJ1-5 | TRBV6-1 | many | ATRLGTNQPQH
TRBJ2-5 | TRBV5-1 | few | ASSRDREETQY